The present T cell receptor (beta chain) was sequenced within a study of T cell responses to AZD1222 COVID-19 vaccine. Background on the study: Second-dose recipients at about 4 or about 12 weeks were treated as one pooled group. Study-wide results and limits: When two AZD1222 doses had been given, Spike-specific TCR breadth and depth rose. Sampling that yielded the repertoires occurred only after the peak T cell response.

Using immunoSEQ multiplex PCR, the repertoire was profiled, and TCRdb retains in-frame clones only, with some absent. The sample holds roughly 120,000 clones, about 87% seen once. This CDR3 is 12 amino acids long. The V end lost 2 bases, the J end lost 7 bases, and 8 bases lay between the germline ends. To note about this clone: The antigen is unknown.

V usage is TRBV12-3 or TRBV12-4 and J usage is TRBJ1-1, with D hard to call. This specimen was peripheral blood, taken on day 0 of AZD1222 vaccination. This sequence originates from an adult in good health. DNA of the CDR3: TGTGCCAGCAGTTTATTACCCTTTGAAGCTTTCTTT. It translates to CASSLLPFEAFF.